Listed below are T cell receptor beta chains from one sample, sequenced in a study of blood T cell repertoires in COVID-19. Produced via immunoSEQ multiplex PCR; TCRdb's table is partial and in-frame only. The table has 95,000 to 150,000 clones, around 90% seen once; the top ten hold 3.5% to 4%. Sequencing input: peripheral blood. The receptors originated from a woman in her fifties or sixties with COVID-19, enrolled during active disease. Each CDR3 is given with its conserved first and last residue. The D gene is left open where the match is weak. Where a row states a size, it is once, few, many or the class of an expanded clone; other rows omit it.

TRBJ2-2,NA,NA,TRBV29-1,TGCAGCGTCCTGGACCGGGGTAGAACCGGGGAGCTGTTTTTT,CSVLDRGRTGELFF
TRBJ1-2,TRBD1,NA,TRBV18,TGTGCCAGCTCACCCGACAGACAGGGGGTTGGCTACACCTTC,CASSPDRQGVGYTF
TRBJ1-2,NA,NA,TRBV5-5,TGTGCCAGCAGATCCTTAGGGGGGGACTATGGCTACACCTTC,CASRSLGGDYGYTF
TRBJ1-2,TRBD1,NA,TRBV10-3,TGTGCCATCAGTGACCCCGCGACAGGGAGCAATGGCTACACCTTC,CAISDPATGSNGYTF
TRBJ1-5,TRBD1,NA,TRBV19,TGTGCCAGTAGTGCCTCCTACAGGGGAAGTCAGCCCCAGCATTTT,CASSASYRGSQPQHF
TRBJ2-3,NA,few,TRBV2,TGTGCCAGCAGGGGGGCGAGCACAGATACGCAGTATTTT,CASRGASTDTQYF
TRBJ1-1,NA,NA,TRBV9,TGTGCCAGCAGCGTAGATCCGGGGGGCACTGAAGCTTTCTTT,CASSVDPGGTEAFF
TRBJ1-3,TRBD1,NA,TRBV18,TGTGCCAGCTCACCGGGACAGCTTAGCTCTGGAAACACCATATATTTT,CASSPGQLSSGNTIYF
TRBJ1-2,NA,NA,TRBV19,TGTGCCAGTAGGAGGCAGAAAGGCGCCGGGTCCCTTTATGGCTACACCTTC,CASRRQKGAGSLYGYTF
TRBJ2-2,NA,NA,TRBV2,TGTGCCAGCAGCCCACGGGGGACGGGGGAGCTGTTTTTT,CASSPRGTGELFF
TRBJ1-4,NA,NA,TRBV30,TGTGCCTGGAGTGTCAAGCGGGACTCCTCTAGTGAAAAACTGTTTTTT,CAWSVKRDSSSEKLFF
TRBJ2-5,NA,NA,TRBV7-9,TGTGCCAGCAGCTCCCGGGGGACGGGAATGGAGACCCAGTACTTC,CASSSRGTGMETQYF
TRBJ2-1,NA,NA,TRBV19,TGTGCCAGTAGTATCCGGGGGTCCTACAATGAGCAGTTCTTC,CASSIRGSYNEQFF
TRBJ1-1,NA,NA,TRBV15,TGTGCCACCAGCAGTCAGACCCTTGGCAGGGAAGCTTTCTTT,CATSSQTLGREAFF
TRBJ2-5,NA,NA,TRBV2,TGTGCCAGCAGCGGGGGGCCGCAAGAGACCCAGTACTTC,CASSGGPQETQYF
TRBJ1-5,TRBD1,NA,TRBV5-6,TGTGCCAGCAGCTTGACAGGGGGCGGCAATCAGCCCCAGCATTTT,CASSLTGGGNQPQHF
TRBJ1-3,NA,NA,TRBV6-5,TGTGCCAGCAGCCATCAGGGGAAGCCTGGAAACACCATATATTTT,CASSHQGKPGNTIYF
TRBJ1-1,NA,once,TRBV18,TGTGCCAGCTCATCACTCAGGGGGAACACTGAAGCTTTCTTT,CASSSLRGNTEAFF
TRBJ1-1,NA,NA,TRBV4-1,TGCGCCAGCAGCCAAGGTCCCGCTGAAGCTTTCTTT,CASSQGPAEAFF
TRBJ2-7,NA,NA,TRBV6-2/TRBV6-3,TGTGCCAGCAGTTACTCGGCAGGGGAAATCTACGAGCAGTACTTC,CASSYSAGEIYEQYF
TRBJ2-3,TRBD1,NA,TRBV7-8,TGTGCCAGCAGCTTTTTGGACAGGGCTACAGATACGCAGTATTTT,CASSFLDRATDTQYF
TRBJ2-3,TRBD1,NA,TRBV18,TGTGCCAGCTCACCACGGACAGGGGCGCCTAGCACAGATACGCAGTATTTT,CASSPRTGAPSTDTQYF
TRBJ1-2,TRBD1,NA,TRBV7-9,TGTGCCAGCAGCTTAGGGACAGGTATTAACTATGGCTACACCTTC,CASSLGTGINYGYTF
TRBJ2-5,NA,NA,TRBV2,TGTGCCAGCAGTGAATTCGGTCCTTCGGGAGAGACCCAGTACTTC,CASSEFGPSGETQYF
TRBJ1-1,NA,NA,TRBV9,TGTGCCAGCAGCCCCCGCCCCCGAGGGACTGAAGCTTTCTTT,CASSPRPRGTEAFF
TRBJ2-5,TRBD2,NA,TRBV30,TGTGCCTGGAGTCGTCCGAGCGGGGGGAGTGGAGAGACCCAGTACTTC,CAWSRPSGGSGETQYF
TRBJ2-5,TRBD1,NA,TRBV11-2,TGTGCCAGCAGCGTCCCGGGACAGTTCCAAGAGACCCAGTACTTC,CASSVPGQFQETQYF
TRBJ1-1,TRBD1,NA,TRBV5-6,TGTGCCAGCAGCCCCCAAACGGGACAGGGTTTCGGTAGGGCTTTCTTT,CASSPQTGQGFGRAFF
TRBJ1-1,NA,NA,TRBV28,TGTGCCAGCAGTTTGGCCACCTTAAACACTGAAGCTTTCTTT,CASSLATLNTEAFF
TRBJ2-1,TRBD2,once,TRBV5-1,TGCGCCAGCAGTCCAGGGATTAGCGGGGGGGCGAGGGAGCAGTTCTTC,CASSPGISGGAREQFF
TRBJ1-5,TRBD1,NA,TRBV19,TGTGCCAGTAGTCGCCGACAGGGGAGCGGCAATCAGCCCCAGCATTTT,CASSRRQGSGNQPQHF